A selection of T cell receptor beta chains follows, all from one sample in a study of blood T cell repertoires in COVID-19. Here immunoSEQ multiplex PCR was the method, and the copy in TCRdb shows in-frame clones only, minus some. The data show 250,000 to 350,000 clones, around 88% seen once. Sample: peripheral blood. Every receptor here comes from a woman aged 25 to 39 who had recovered from COVID-19. Both conserved end residues are part of each CDR3. D genes are given only for firm matches. Size is omitted from some rows. Given values are once, few, many or a class for expanded clones.

>TRBV7-8|.|TRBD1|TRBJ2-7
CASRTGTGTYEQYF
TGTGCCAGCAGAACCGGGACAGGGACCTACGAGCAGTACTTC
>TRBV2|.|.|TRBJ1-1
CASSVLYTEAFF
TGTGCCAGCAGTGTTTTATATACTGAAGCTTTCTTT
>TRBV5-5|.|.|TRBJ1-4
CASSLVTGLEKLFF
TGTGCCAGCAGCCTAGTGACAGGTTTGGAAAAACTGTTTTTT
>TRBV4-1|.|.|TRBJ2-7
CASSPTGLGEQYF
TGCGCCAGCAGTCCTACGGGATTGGGGGAGCAGTACTTC
>TRBV28|.|TRBD2|TRBJ2-1
CASSFAGGDEQFF
TGTGCCAGCAGTTTTGCGGGAGGCGATGAGCAGTTCTTC
>TRBV30|.|.|TRBJ2-5
CAWSVFRFGGQGTQYF
TGTGCCTGGAGTGTATTCAGGTTCGGGGGTCAGGGGACCCAGTACTTC
>TRBV5-4|.|TRBD1|TRBJ2-5
CASSPGQGTKETQYF
TGTGCCAGCAGCCCGGGACAGGGGACGAAAGAGACCCAGTACTTC
>TRBV6-2/TRBV6-3|once|TRBD1|TRBJ2-7
CASSYRQGAYEQYF
TGTGCCAGCAGTTACAGGCAGGGGGCCTACGAGCAGTACTTC
>TRBV28|.|.|TRBJ2-7
CASSRDTNEQYF
TGTGCCAGCAGTCGGGACACAAACGAGCAGTACTTC
>TRBV6-5|.|TRBD2|TRBJ2-1
CASGGGDEQFF
TGTGCCAGCGGCGGGGGGGATGAGCAGTTCTTC
>TRBV4-1|.|.|TRBJ1-5
CASSQDSSGMSNQPQHF
TGCGCCAGCAGCCAGGACAGCAGTGGGATGAGCAATCAGCCCCAGCATTTT
>TRBV9|.|TRBD1|TRBJ2-7
CASSATGAEQYF
TGTGCCAGCAGCGCCACAGGGGCCGAGCAGTACTTC
>TRBV2|few|.|TRBJ1-4
CASSLQGATNEKLFF
TGTGCCAGCAGTTTACAGGGTGCAACTAATGAAAAACTGTTTTTT
>TRBV25-1|many|TRBD1|TRBJ1-3
CASPQGAGNTIYF
TGTGCCAGCCCACAGGGGGCTGGAAACACCATATATTTT
>TRBV7-2|.|.|TRBJ2-6
CASSVDGGVGGANVLTF
TGTGCCAGCAGCGTCGACGGCGGGGTCGGTGGGGCCAACGTCCTGACTTTC
>TRBV28|.|TRBD1|TRBJ1-5
CAARDRETFQPQHF
TGTGCCGCCCGAGACAGGGAGACCTTTCAGCCCCAGCATTTT
>TRBV5-6|.|TRBD1|TRBJ2-3
CASSFTGYGTGVTDTQYF
TGTGCCAGCAGCTTCACAGGATATGGGACAGGGGTGACGGATACGCAGTATTTT
>TRBV5-6|.|.|TRBJ1-1
CASSLAINTEAFF
TGTGCCAGCAGCTTGGCCATTAACACTGAAGCTTTCTTT
>TRBV3-1/TRBV3-2|.|.|TRBJ1-1
CASSQGQWNTEAFF
TGTGCCAGCAGCCAAGGACAGTGGAACACTGAAGCTTTCTTT
>TRBV6-6|.|.|TRBJ2-2
CASSLARAGLFRDTGELFF
TGTGCCAGCAGTCTCGCCCGAGCGGGCCTCTTCCGAGATACCGGGGAGCTGTTTTTT
>TRBV3-1/TRBV3-2|.|.|TRBJ1-2
CASSQDRSGNYGYTF
TGTGCCAGCAGCCAAGATCGGTCCGGGAACTATGGCTACACCTTC
>TRBV19|.|TRBD1|TRBJ2-5
CASSETGAETQYF
TGTGCCAGTAGCGAGACAGGGGCCGAGACCCAGTACTTC
>TRBV7-2|.|TRBD2|TRBJ2-3
CASSNPQSGGALYTDTQYF
TGTGCCAGCAGCAACCCCCAGAGCGGGGGGGCCCTATACACAGATACGCAGTATTTT
>TRBV28|.|.|TRBJ2-1
CASSFYDRQSYNEQFF
TGTGCCAGCAGTTTCTACGATCGACAGTCCTACAATGAGCAGTTCTTC
>TRBV19|.|TRBD1|TRBJ1-6
CASTRTGDSPLHF
TGTGCCAGTACCCGGACAGGGGATTCACCCCTCCACTTT
>TRBV6-5|.|.|TRBJ1-6
CASCNQGNSPLHF
TGTGCCAGCTGCAACCAGGGGAATTCACCCCTCCACTTT
>TRBV10-2|.|TRBD1|TRBJ1-2
CASSELATGINGYTF
TGCGCCAGCAGTGAGCTGGCGACAGGGATCAATGGCTACACCTTC
>TRBV28|.|TRBD2|TRBJ2-1
CASSTGLAYNEQFF
TGTGCCAGCAGTACGGGACTAGCATACAATGAGCAGTTCTTC
>TRBV6-1|.|TRBD2|TRBJ2-3
CASSERLAGGLLQYF
TGTGCCAGCAGTGAGAGACTAGCGGGGGGGCTGCTTCAGTATTTT
>TRBV6-5|.|TRBD1|TRBJ2-3
CASDRGDTDTQYF
TGTGCCAGTGACAGGGGGGACACAGATACGCAGTATTTT
>TRBV27|.|TRBD2|TRBJ2-1
CASRQSGGLAGDEQFF
TGTGCCAGCAGACAATCCGGGGGACTAGCGGGAGACGAGCAGTTCTTC
>TRBV6-5|.|.|TRBJ1-1
CASSYSAGRLNTEAFF
TGTGCCAGCAGTTACTCGGCGGGACGGTTGAACACTGAAGCTTTCTTT
>TRBV5-4|once|TRBD1|TRBJ1-1
CASSTAQGARTEAFF
TGTGCCAGCAGCACCGCACAGGGGGCGCGAACTGAAGCTTTCTTT
>TRBV11-3|.|TRBD2|TRBJ2-3
CASSFRGADTQYF
TGTGCCAGCAGCTTTCGGGGGGCAGATACGCAGTATTTT
>TRBV2|.|TRBD1|TRBJ2-7
CASSGQGYSYEQYF
TGTGCCAGCAGCGGACAGGGATACTCCTACGAGCAGTACTTC
>TRBV11-2|.|.|TRBJ2-4
CASSLWLENIQYF
TGTGCCAGCAGCTTATGGTTGGAGAACATTCAGTACTTC
>TRBV7-2|.|.|TRBJ1-5
CASSSQGNQPQHF
TGTGCCAGCAGCTCCCAGGGAAATCAGCCCCAGCATTTT
>TRBV28|once|TRBD1|TRBJ2-1
CASSWDRGSEQFF
TGTGCCAGCAGTTGGGACAGGGGCAGTGAGCAGTTCTTC
>TRBV9|.|TRBD2|TRBJ2-1
CASSVGAGGTSGIYGEQFF
TGTGCCAGCAGCGTAGGCGCGGGGGGGACTAGCGGGATTTACGGTGAGCAGTTCTTC
>TRBV7-2|.|TRBD2|TRBJ2-3
CASSPKLAGALGSTDTQYF
TGTGCCAGCAGCCCTAAACTAGCGGGAGCGCTGGGATCCACAGATACGCAGTATTTT
>TRBV28|.|TRBD2|TRBJ2-7
CPGSGGYEQYF
TGCCCCGGGAGCGGGGGCTACGAGCAGTACTTC
>TRBV29-1|.|TRBD1|TRBJ1-1
CSVESGGETEAFF
TGCAGCGTTGAATCAGGGGGCGAGACTGAAGCTTTCTTT
>TRBV28|.|.|TRBJ2-7
CASSPGGPGEQYF
TGTGCCAGCAGCCCCGGGGGGCCCGGCGAGCAGTACTTC
>TRBV12-2|few|.|TRBJ2-1
CASRLGTSGYYNEQFF
TGTGCAAGTCGCTTAGGGACTAGCGGATACTACAATGAGCAGTTCTTC
>TRBV5-1|.|TRBD1|TRBJ2-7
CASSLLQGYYEQYF
TGCGCCAGCAGCTTATTACAGGGGTACTACGAGCAGTACTTC
>TRBV4-2|.|TRBD1|TRBJ2-7
CASSQPTSGTGPSYEQYF
TGTGCCAGCAGCCAGCCTACTTCCGGGACAGGGCCGTCCTACGAGCAGTACTTC
>TRBV29-1|.|TRBD2|TRBJ2-7
CSVEDWVAGHYEQYF
TGCAGCGTTGAAGATTGGGTAGCGGGGCACTACGAGCAGTACTTC
>TRBV7-3|.|TRBD1|TRBJ2-2
CASSALPRTGSAGELFF
TGTGCCAGCAGCGCCCTACCCAGGACAGGAAGCGCCGGGGAGCTGTTTTTT
>TRBV24-1|few|.|TRBJ2-1
CATGGADEQFF
TGTGCCACAGGGGGGGCGGATGAGCAGTTCTTC